This TCR beta chain emerged from a study of OX40 agonist ivuxolimab in advanced cancers. Study-level points and caveats: By week 6 at 0.1 to 3.0 mg/kg, blood CD4+ and CD8+ T cells had expanded clonally.

The CDR3 runs 13 residues. Between the trimmed V and J ends, which lost 4 bases and 4 bases, there was a span of 10 bases. Germline values: CDR1 SGHVS, CDR2 FQNEAQ. Here immunoSEQ multiplex PCR was the method, and the copy in TCRdb shows in-frame clones only, minus some. The sample lists about 58,000 clones, approximately 87% occurring once. On this clone itself: The antigen remains undetermined.

V is TRBV7-8 and J is TRBJ1-2; possible D gene TRBD1, 6 bases. The material sequenced was CD4+ or CD8+ T cells sorted from blood, taken in a trial of the OX40 agonist ivuxolimab. The TCR originated in an adult with an advanced solid tumor such as melanoma, head and neck, liver or kidney cancer. This CDR3 is CASSSWTVYGYTF. In DNA, the CDR3 is TGTGCCAGCAGCTCCTGGACAGTCTATGGCTACACCTTC.